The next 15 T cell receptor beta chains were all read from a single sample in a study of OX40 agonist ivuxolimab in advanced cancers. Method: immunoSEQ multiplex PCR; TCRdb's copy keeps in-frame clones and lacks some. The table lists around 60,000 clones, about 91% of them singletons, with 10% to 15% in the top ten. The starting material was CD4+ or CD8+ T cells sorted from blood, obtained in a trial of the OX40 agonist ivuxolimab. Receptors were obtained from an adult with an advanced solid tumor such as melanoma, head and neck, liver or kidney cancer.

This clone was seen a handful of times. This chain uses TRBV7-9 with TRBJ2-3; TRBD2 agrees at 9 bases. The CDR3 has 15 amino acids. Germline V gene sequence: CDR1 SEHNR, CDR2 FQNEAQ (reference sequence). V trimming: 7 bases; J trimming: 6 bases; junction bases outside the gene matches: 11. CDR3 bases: TGTGCCAGCACCCCAGGGAGCGGGAGGATGGATACGCAGTATTTT. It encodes CASTPGSGRMDTQYF.

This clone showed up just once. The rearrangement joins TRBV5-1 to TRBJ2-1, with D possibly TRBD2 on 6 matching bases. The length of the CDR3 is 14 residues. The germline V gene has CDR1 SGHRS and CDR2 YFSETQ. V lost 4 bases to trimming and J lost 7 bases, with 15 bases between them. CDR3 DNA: TGCGCCAGCAGCGCCGGGGGAGGATGGAATGAGCAGTTCTTC. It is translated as CASSAGGGWNEQFF.

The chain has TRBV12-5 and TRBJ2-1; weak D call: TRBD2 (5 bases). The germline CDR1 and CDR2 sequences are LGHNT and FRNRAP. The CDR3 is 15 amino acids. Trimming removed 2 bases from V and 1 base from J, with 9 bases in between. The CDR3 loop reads CASGLSLVSYNEQFF. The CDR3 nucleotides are TGTGCTAGTGGTTTGTCACTAGTATCCTACAATGAGCAGTTCTTC.

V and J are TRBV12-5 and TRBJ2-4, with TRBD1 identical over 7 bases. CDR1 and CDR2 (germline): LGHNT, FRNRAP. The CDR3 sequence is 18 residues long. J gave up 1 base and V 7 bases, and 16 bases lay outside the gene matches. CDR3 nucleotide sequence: TGTGCTAGTGTACCCGGGACAGCCTTATTAACCGCCAAAAACATTCAGTACTTC. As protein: CASVPGTALLTAKNIQYF.

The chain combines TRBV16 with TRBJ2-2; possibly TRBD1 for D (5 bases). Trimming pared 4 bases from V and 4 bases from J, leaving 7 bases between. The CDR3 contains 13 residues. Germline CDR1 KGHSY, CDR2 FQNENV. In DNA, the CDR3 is TGTGCCAGCAGCCTTCAGGGCACCGGGGAGCTGTTTTTT. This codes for CASSLQGTGELFF.

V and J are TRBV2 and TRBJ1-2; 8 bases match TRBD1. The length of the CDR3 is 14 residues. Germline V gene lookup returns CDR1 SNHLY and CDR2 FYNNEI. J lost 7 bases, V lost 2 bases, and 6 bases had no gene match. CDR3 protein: CASSERQGTLGYTF. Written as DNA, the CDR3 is TGTGCCAGCAGTGAACGACAGGGGACTCTTGGCTACACCTTC.

In DNA, the CDR3 is TGTGCCAGCAGCACCCGCGGGACAGATGCTATGAACACTGAAGCTTTCTTT. It encodes CASSTRGTDAMNTEAFF. The genes are TRBV7-2 and TRBJ1-1; TRBD1 aligns across 7 bases. There are 17 residues in the CDR3. Per the germline V gene, CDR1 is SGHTA and CDR2 is FQGNSA. With 5 bases clipped from V and 0 bases from J, the junction kept 12 bases outside the gene matches.

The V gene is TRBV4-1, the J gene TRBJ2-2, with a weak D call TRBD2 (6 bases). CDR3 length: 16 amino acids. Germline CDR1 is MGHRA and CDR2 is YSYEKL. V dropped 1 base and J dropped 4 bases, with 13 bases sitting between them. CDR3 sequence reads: CASSQGPAGITGELFF. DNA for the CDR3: TGCGCCAGCAGCCAAGGGCCCGCGGGGATCACCGGGGAGCTGTTTTTT.

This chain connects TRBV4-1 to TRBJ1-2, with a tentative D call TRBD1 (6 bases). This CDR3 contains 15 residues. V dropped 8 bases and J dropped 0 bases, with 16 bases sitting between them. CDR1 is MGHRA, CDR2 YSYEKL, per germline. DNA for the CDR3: TGCGCCAGCTGGGGGGGGACAAATTCTAACTATGGCTACACCTTC. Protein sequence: CASWGGTNSNYGYTF.

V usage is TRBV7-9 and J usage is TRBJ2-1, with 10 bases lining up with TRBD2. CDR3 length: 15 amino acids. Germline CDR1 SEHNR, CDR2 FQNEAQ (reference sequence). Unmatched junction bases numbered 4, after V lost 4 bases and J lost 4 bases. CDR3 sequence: CASSYGLAEYNEQFF. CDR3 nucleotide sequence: TGTGCCAGCAGCTACGGACTAGCGGAGTACAATGAGCAGTTCTTC. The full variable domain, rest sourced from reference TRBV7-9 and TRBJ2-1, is DTGVSQNPRHKITKRGQNVTFRCDPISEHNRLYWYRQTLGQGPEFLTYFQNEAQLEKSRLLSDRFSAERPKGSFSTLEIQRTEQGDSAMYLCASSYGLAEYNEQFFGPGTRLTVL.

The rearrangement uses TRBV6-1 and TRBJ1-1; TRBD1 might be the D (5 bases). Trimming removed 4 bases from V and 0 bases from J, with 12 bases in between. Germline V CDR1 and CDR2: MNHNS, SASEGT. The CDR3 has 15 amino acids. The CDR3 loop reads CASSARTSVNTEAFF. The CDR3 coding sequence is TGTGCCAGCAGTGCCAGGACATCGGTGAACACTGAAGCTTTCTTT.

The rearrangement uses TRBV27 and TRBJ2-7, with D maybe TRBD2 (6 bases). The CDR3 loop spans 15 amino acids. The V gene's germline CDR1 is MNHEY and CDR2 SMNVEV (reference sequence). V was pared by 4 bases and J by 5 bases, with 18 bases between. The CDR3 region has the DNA TGTGCCAGCAGTTCTATAGCGGACCCGGAGGACGAGCAGTACTTC. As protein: CASSSIADPEDEQYF.

CDR3 amino acids: CASRSFGLGGELAYNEQFF. The CDR3 DNA reads TGTGCCAGTAGGTCGTTTGGACTAGGAGGTGAGTTGGCCTACAATGAGCAGTTCTTC. The J gene is TRBJ2-1, the V gene TRBV19; TRBD2 matches 7 bases. Germline-derived CDR1 and CDR2 are LNHDA and SQIVND (reference sequence). V lost 6 bases and J lost 2; bases outside the gene matches: 19. The CDR3 is 19 residues long.

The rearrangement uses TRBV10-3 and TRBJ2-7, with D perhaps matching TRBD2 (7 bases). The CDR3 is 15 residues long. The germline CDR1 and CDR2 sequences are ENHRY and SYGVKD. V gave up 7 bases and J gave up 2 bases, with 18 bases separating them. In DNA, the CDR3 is TGTGCCATCACCAACCCTGGAGGGGGGGCCTACGAGCAGTACTTC. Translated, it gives CAITNPGGGAYEQYF.

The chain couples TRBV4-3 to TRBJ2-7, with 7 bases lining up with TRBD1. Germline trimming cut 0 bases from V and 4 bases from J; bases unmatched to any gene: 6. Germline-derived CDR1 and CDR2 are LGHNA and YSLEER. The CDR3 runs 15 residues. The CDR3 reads CASSQEKTGWYEQYF. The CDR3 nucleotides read TGCGCCAGCAGCCAAGAAAAGACAGGGTGGTACGAGCAGTACTTC.